The clone carrying this TCR beta chain was recorded at least ten times. Its matching antigen is unknown. The sample's time point: sample taken at primary tumor resection. The source of the sample is a study of spatial heterogeneity in lung cancer. All TCR cDNA molecules were individually tagged with a unique molecular identifier. TCRdb itself ran the 5' RACE reads through MiXCR, one entry per CDR3 protein. The sample lists 35,000 to 55,000 distinct CDR3 sequences, roughly 15% occurring once. Study-wide results and caveats: Ubiquitous expanded tumor TCRs appeared in blood more at resection than follow-up.

Trimming shortened V by 3 bases and J by 0 bases, and 12 bases separated the two germline ends. From germline, CDR1 is DFQATT and CDR2 SNEGSKA (reference sequence). The CDR3 extends over 15 amino acids. This chain uses TRBV20-1 with TRBJ1-3, with D possibly TRBD1 on 5 matching bases. Sequenced here: PBMCs, sampled at surgery. The source is a male donor with early-stage non-small cell lung cancer. The CDR3 DNA is TGCAGTGCTAGGGACTTGGGGACCTCTGGAAACACCATATATTTT. It specifies CSARDLGTSGNTIYF.